A single T cell receptor beta chain is shown here with its context. At the time of active disease, bone marrow was collected from every patient. This sample is part of a study of read filtering for tumor transcriptome and immune sequencing. Germline V lookup: CDR1 SGHDN, CDR2 FVKESK. Trimming removed 2 bases from V and 2 bases from J, with 18 bases in between. The length of the CDR3 is 17 residues. Molecular barcoded adaptors covering alpha/delta and beta/gamma chains were used on 400 to 450 ng RNA. TCRdb redid the calling of the reads with MiXCR, one entry per CDR3 protein. There are more than 12,000 distinct CDR3 sequences in the sample; about a fifth occur only once, and 65% to 85% lies in the top ten.

This TCR came from a donor aged 40 or over with multiple myeloma. Material: a population of CD138-negative cells sorted from bone marrow. This chain joins TRBV14 and TRBJ1-2; D gene ambiguous. CDR3 sequence reads: CASSQSSRRQSNYGYTF. In nucleotides, the CDR3 is TGTGCCAGCAGCCAATCGAGCCGACGGCAGTCCAACTATGGCTACACCTTC.